This T cell receptor (beta chain) was profiled in a study of T cell responses to AZD1222 COVID-19 vaccine. The study's findings and limits: There were vaccine-associated CD4 TCRs across spike, dominant at 160-218 and 743-854. The reported proportion of spike-specific TCRs targeting unmutated variant regions was nearly half. Repertoires were obtained solely post-peak T cell response. A rise in Spike-specific TCR breadth and depth followed two AZD1222 doses.

Here immunoSEQ multiplex PCR was the method, and the copy in TCRdb shows in-frame clones only, minus some. The sample includes around 88,000 clones, 85% to 90% seen only once; the top ten take 2.8%. The V gene lost 10 bases and the J gene lost 3 bases, with 21 bases spanning the gap. CDR3 length: 15 amino acids. The germline CDR1 and CDR2 sequences are SGHAT and FQDESV (reference sequence). Details on this clone: As yet, its antigen is unknown.

The chain is built from TRBV11-1 and TRBJ1-1; D unresolved. The material sequenced was peripheral blood, taken on day 0 of MenACWY control vaccination. This receptor was taken from an adult in good health. The CDR3 loop reads CAISPLTRYDTEAFF. The DNA of the CDR3 is TGTGCCATCTCACCCCTGACCCGCTACGACACTGAAGCTTTCTTT.